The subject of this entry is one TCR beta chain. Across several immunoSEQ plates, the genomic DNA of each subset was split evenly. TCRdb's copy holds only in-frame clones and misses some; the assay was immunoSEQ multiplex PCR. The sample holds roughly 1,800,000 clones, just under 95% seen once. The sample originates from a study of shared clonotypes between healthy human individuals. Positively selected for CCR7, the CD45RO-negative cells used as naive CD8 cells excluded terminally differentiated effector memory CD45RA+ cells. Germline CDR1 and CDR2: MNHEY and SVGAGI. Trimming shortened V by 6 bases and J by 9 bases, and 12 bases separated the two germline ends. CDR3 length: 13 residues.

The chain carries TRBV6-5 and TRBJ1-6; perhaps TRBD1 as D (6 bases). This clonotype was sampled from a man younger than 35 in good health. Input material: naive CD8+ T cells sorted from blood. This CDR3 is CASSPGGPSPLHF. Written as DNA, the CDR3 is TGTGCCAGCAGCCCTGGGGGGCCTTCACCCCTCCACTTT.